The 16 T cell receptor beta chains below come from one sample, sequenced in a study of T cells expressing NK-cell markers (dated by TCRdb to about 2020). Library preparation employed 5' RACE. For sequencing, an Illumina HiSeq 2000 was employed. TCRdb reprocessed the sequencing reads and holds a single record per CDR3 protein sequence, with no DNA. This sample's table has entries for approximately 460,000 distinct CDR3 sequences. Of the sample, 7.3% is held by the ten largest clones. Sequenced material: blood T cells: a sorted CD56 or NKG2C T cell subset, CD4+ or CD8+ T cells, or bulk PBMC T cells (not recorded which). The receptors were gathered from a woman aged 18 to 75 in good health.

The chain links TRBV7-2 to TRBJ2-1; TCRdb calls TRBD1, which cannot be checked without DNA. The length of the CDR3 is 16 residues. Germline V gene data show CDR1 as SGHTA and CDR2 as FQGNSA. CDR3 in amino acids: CASSTTGQVRYNEQFF.

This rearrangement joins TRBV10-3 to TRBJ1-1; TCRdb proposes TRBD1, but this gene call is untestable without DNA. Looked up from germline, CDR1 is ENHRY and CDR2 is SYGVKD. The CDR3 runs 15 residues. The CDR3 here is CAISELGQEISEAFF.

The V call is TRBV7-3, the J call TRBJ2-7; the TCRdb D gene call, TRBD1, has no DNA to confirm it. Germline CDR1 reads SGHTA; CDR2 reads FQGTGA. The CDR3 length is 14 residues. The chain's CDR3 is CASSLMGGTYEQYF.

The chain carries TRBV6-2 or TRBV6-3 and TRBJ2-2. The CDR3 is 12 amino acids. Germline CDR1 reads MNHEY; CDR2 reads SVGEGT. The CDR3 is CASSTNTGELFF.

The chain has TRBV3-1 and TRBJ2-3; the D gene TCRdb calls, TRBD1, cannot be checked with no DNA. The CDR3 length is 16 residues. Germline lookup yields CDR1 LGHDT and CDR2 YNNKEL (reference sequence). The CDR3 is CASSPLQGGVTDTQYF.

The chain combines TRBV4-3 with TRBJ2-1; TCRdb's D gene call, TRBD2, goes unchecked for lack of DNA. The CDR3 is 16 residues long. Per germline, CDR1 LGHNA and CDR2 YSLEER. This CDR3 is CASSQRPSGSFGEQFF.

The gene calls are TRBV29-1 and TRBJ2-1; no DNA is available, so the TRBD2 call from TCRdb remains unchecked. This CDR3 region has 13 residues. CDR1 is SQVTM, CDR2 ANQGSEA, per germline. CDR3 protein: CSGTSGSHNEQFF.

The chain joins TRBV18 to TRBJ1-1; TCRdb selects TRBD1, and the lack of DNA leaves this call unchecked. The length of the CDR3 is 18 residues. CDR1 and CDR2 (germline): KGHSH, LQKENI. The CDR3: CASSPIPGQGASTTEAFF.

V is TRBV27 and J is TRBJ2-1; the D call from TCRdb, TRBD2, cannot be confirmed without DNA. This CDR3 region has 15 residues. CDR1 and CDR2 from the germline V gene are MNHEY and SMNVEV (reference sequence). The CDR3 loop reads CASSLIADAYNEQFF.

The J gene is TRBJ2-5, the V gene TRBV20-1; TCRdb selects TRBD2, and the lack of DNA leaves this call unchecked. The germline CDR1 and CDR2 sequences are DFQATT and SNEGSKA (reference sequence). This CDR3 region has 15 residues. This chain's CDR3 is CSASSSGRSGETQYF.

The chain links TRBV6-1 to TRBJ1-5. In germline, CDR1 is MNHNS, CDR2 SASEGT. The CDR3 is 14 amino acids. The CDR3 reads CASNFVSQNQPQHF.

CDR3 residues: CASSLTRGTGVLNEQFF. The chain carries TRBV18 and TRBJ2-1; TCRdb indicates TRBD1, and absent DNA this call remains unverified. Germline lookup yields CDR1 KGHSH and CDR2 LQKENI. This CDR3 is 17 amino acids long.

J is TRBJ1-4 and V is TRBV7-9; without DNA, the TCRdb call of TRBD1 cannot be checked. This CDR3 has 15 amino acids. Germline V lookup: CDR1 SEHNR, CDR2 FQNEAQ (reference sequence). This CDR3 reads CASSRGDRGSEKLFF.

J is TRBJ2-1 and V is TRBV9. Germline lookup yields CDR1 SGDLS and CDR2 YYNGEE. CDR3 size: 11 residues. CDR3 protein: CASSVSGEQFF.

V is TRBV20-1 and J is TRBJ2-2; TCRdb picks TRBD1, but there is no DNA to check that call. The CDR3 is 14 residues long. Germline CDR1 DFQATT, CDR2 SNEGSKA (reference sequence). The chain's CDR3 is CSAKESGLTGELFF.

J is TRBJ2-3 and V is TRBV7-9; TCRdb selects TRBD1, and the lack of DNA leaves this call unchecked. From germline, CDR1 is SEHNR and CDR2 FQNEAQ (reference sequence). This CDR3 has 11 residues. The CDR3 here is CALRGQNHRYF.